This is a list of T cell receptor beta chains from one sample in a study of beta chain features in type 1 diabetes. Profiling relied on immunoSEQ multiplex PCR, and the TCRdb table lists in-frame clones only, not all of them. The sample contains about 180,000 clones, 6.5% to 8.5% of which appear only once. The sequencing input was central memory CD4+ T cells from blood. These receptors came from a man aged 18 to 30 with type 1 diabetes. The CDR3 runs from the conserved cysteine through the conserved F or W. A D gene is named only where the DNA matches it firmly. A clone size is listed for some rows: how often the clone was seen (once, few, many), or a class if it is expanded.

v_gene	d_gene	abundance	j_gene	CDR3nt	CDR3aa
TRBV7-2	NA	few	TRBJ2-3	TGTGCCAGCAGCCCTAACTCGACACCCAATACGCAGTATTTT	CASSPNSTPNTQYF
TRBV6-4	NA	once	TRBJ2-3	TGTGCCAGCAGTGAACTCGGCCAGGGATTCACAGATACGCAGTATTTT	CASSELGQGFTDTQYF
TRBV28	TRBD1	NA	TRBJ1-2	TGTGCCAGCAGTTTATTCTCCGGGACAGGGCATGGCTACACCTTC	CASSLFSGTGHGYTF
TRBV10-3	NA	few	TRBJ1-2	TGTGCCATCAGTGAACAGGCAAACTATGGCTACACCTTC	CAISEQANYGYTF
TRBV12-5	NA	few	TRBJ2-7	TGTGCTAGTGGCTTACCTACCGGGGACACGCAAGAGCAGTACTTC	CASGLPTGDTQEQYF
TRBV10-3	NA	few	TRBJ2-1	TGTGCCATCGGTAGACTCCCCGAAGAGAATGAGCAGTTCTTC	CAIGRLPEENEQFF
TRBV15	NA	NA	TRBJ2-7	TGTGCCACCAGCAGTGGGTCGGGTAGACCTTACGAGCAGTACTTC	CATSSGSGRPYEQYF
TRBV18	NA	few	TRBJ2-2	TGTGCCAGCTCACCACCGTTGGCAGGCACCGGGGAGCTGTTTTTT	CASSPPLAGTGELFF
TRBV19	TRBD1	few	TRBJ2-7	TGTGCCAGTACTCCGATGACAGGGGGCGAGCAGTACTTC	CASTPMTGGEQYF
TRBV30	NA	NA	TRBJ2-1	TGTGCCTGTGGACAGATCAATGAGCAGTTCTTC	CACGQINEQFF
TRBV30	TRBD2	few	TRBJ2-1	TGTGCCTGGAGTGTTGGGCTAGCGGGGGTCGATGAGCAGTTCTTC	CAWSVGLAGVDEQFF
TRBV5-1	TRBD1	few	TRBJ2-3	TGCGCCAGCACACTGGACAGGTCCACAGATACGCAGTATTTT	CASTLDRSTDTQYF